Listed below are T cell receptor beta chains from one sample, sequenced in a study of radiotherapy plus CTLA-4 blockade in lung cancer. Assay used: immunoSEQ multiplex PCR; TCRdb lists only in-frame clones, some missing. The sample consists of 70,000 to 95,000 clones, around 81% of them appearing once. Sample: peripheral blood, taken from a patient treated with radiotherapy plus ipilimumab. Every receptor here comes from a human donor with non-small cell lung cancer that progressed on radiotherapy plus ipilimumab. CDR3s include the opening cysteine and the closing phenylalanine or tryptophan. A D gene is named only where the DNA matches it firmly. A clone size is listed for some rows: how often the clone was seen (once, few, many), or a class if it is expanded.

>NA|TRBJ2-7|NA|TRBV18
CASSPRTGRLSYEQYF
TGTGCCAGCTCACCGCGCACAGGGCGCCTTTCCTACGAGCAGTACTTC
>NA|TRBJ2-7|NA|TRBV7-9
CASTTEGLSYEQYF
TGTGCCAGCACTACGGAGGGGCTTTCCTACGAGCAGTACTTC
>NA|TRBJ2-1|NA|TRBV9
CASSSTSLPYNEQFF
TGTGCCAGCAGCTCAACTAGTTTACCATACAATGAGCAGTTCTTC
>TRBD2|TRBJ2-1|NA|TRBV29-1
CSVEGQRDYNEQFF
TGCAGCGTTGAGGGCCAGCGGGACTACAATGAGCAGTTCTTC
>NA|TRBJ2-3|NA|TRBV6-1
CASSELRGSDTQYF
TGTGCCAGCAGTGAACTACGGGGCTCAGATACGCAGTATTTT
>TRBD1|TRBJ1-2|NA|TRBV4-2
CASSQDPGQASFGDGYTF
TGTGCCAGCAGCCAAGATCCGGGACAGGCCTCATTTGGGGACGGCTACACCTTC
>TRBD1|TRBJ2-7|NA|TRBV27
CASSSGTVSSSYEQYF
TGTGCCAGCAGTTCCGGGACAGTCTCGTCTTCCTACGAGCAGTACTTC
>NA|TRBJ2-7|NA|TRBV27
CASSRNKGYEQYF
TGTGCCAGCAGCCGAAACAAAGGCTACGAGCAGTACTTC
>NA|TRBJ2-1|NA|TRBV7-2
CASSLGGYEQFF
TGTGCCAGCAGCTTAGGGGGGTATGAGCAGTTCTTC
>TRBD1|TRBJ2-2|NA|TRBV5-1
CASSKTGQATVNTGELFF
TGCGCCAGCAGCAAGACGGGACAGGCAACCGTGAACACCGGGGAGCTGTTTTTT
>NA|TRBJ1-2|NA|TRBV10-3
CAISESPNAPTF
TGTGCCATCAGTGAGTCGCCAAATGCTCCCACCTTC
>TRBD1|TRBJ2-7|NA|TRBV2
CASSEGRGTLKQYF
TGTGCCAGCAGTGAAGGCAGGGGGACCCTCAAGCAGTACTTC
>NA|TRBJ2-3|NA|TRBV30
CAWSRGPPDTQYF
TGTGCCTGGAGTCGTGGACCTCCGGATACGCAGTATTTT
>NA|TRBJ2-3|NA|TRBV10-3
CAISESGAPPTDTQYF
TGTGCCATCAGTGAGTCGGGTGCCCCCCCCACAGATACGCAGTATTTT
>NA|TRBJ2-2|NA|TRBV19
CASSEAGAGELFF
TGTGCCAGTAGCGAGGCTGGGGCCGGGGAGCTGTTTTTT
>NA|TRBJ1-1|once|TRBV11-2
CASSFSEAEAFF
TGTGCCAGCAGCTTCTCTGAGGCCGAAGCTTTCTTT
>TRBD1|TRBJ2-7|medium-sized|TRBV5-4
CASSPSTGGFYEQYF
TGTGCCAGCAGCCCCTCGACAGGGGGCTTCTACGAGCAGTACTTC
>TRBD1|TRBJ1-2|NA|TRBV29-1
CSVERRGGQGGNYGYTF
TGCAGCGTTGAAAGGAGGGGCGGACAGGGGGGCAACTATGGCTACACCTTC
>NA|TRBJ2-2|NA|TRBV2
CASSRRGVAGELFF
TGTGCCAGCAGTCGGAGAGGGGTGGCCGGGGAGCTGTTTTTT
>TRBD1|TRBJ2-7|NA|TRBV28
CASRNSGTAYEQYF
TGTGCCAGCAGAAACTCCGGGACAGCTTACGAGCAGTACTTC
>NA|TRBJ1-1|NA|TRBV11-3
CASSLGMEAFF
TGTGCCAGCAGCTTAGGCATGGAAGCTTTCTTT
>NA|TRBJ2-7|NA|TRBV5-6
CASSLGLDSYEQYF
TGTGCCAGCAGCTTGGGCCTGGACTCCTACGAGCAGTACTTC
>NA|TRBJ1-2|NA|TRBV18
CASSPAVMGGEGYTF
TGTGCCAGCTCACCAGCGGTCATGGGGGGCGAGGGCTACACCTTC
>TRBD1|TRBJ2-3|NA|TRBV11-3
CASSSTGGNTQYF
TGTGCCAGCAGCTCGACAGGGGGGAATACGCAGTATTTT
>TRBD1|TRBJ2-7|few|TRBV7-9
CASSLGQGAYEQYF
TGTGCCAGCAGCCTCGGACAGGGAGCCTACGAGCAGTACTTC
>NA|TRBJ2-7|NA|TRBV28
CASSPWAYEQYF
TGTGCCAGCAGCCCGTGGGCCTACGAGCAGTACTTC
>TRBD2|TRBJ2-2|NA|TRBV6-5
CASRGLAGGPRELFF
TGTGCCAGCAGAGGACTAGCGGGGGGGCCCAGGGAGCTGTTTTTT
>TRBD2|TRBJ2-5|NA|TRBV7-2
CASSTVAGPQETQYF
TGTGCCAGCAGCACAGTAGCGGGCCCACAAGAGACCCAGTACTTC
>TRBD1|TRBJ1-3|NA|TRBV28
CASSRDRPNRGNTIYF
TGTGCCAGCAGTCGGGACAGGCCCAATCGTGGAAACACCATATATTTT
>NA|TRBJ2-3|NA|TRBV18
CASSPPRIAGTDTQYF
TGTGCCAGCTCACCACCCCGTATCGCGGGCACAGATACGCAGTATTTT
>NA|TRBJ2-1|NA|TRBV12-5
CASGLFANEQFF
TGTGCTAGTGGCCTCTTCGCCAATGAGCAGTTCTTC
>TRBD1|TRBJ1-2|NA|TRBV5-1
CASSTGTGDNDGYTF
TGCGCCAGCAGCACCGGGACAGGTGATAACGATGGCTACACCTTC
>TRBD2|TRBJ2-7|NA|TRBV6-5
CASSYSPGGEQYF
TGTGCCAGCAGTTACTCCCCGGGAGGCGAGCAGTACTTC
>NA|TRBJ1-3|few|TRBV11-3
CASSLDSSGNTIYF
TGTGCCAGCAGCTTGGACAGCTCTGGAAACACCATATATTTT
>NA|TRBJ1-5|NA|TRBV27
CASSFSPREATQPQHF
TGTGCCAGCAGTTTTTCCCCCAGGGAGGCGACTCAGCCCCAGCATTTT
>TRBD1|TRBJ1-2|NA|TRBV27
CASGRGPYGYTF
TGTGCCAGTGGAAGGGGGCCCTATGGCTACACCTTC
>NA|TRBJ1-2|NA|TRBV19
CASSTGSAYGYTF
TGTGCCAGTAGTACCGGGTCGGCCTATGGCTACACCTTC
>NA|TRBJ2-1|NA|TRBV6-6
CASSYGRGHGEQFF
TGTGCCAGCAGTTACGGACGCGGGCACGGTGAGCAGTTCTTC
>TRBD1|TRBJ2-2|NA|TRBV12-5
CASGPTGTGGTGELFF
TGTGCTAGTGGTCCTACCGGGACAGGGGGGACCGGGGAGCTGTTTTTT
>NA|TRBJ1-6|NA|TRBV6-5
CASSYAPHAGDSPLHF
TGTGCCAGCAGTTACGCTCCCCATGCGGGCGATTCACCCCTCCACTTT
>TRBD2|TRBJ2-5|NA|TRBV11-2
CASSLVRTSGGAGETQYF
TGTGCCAGCAGCTTAGTGAGGACTAGCGGGGGGGCCGGGGAGACCCAGTACTTC
>NA|TRBJ1-1|once|TRBV4-2
CASSRESRTEAFF
TGTGCCAGCAGCAGGGAATCGCGCACTGAAGCTTTCTTT
>NA|TRBJ2-7|NA|TRBV6-6
CASSLSSLTYEQYF
TGTGCCAGCAGTTTGTCTAGCCTTACCTACGAGCAGTACTTC
>NA|TRBJ2-1|NA|TRBV9
CASSASVSWDEQFF
TGTGCCAGCAGCGCAAGTGTTTCGTGGGATGAGCAGTTCTTC
>NA|TRBJ1-2|NA|TRBV2
CASREGGYGYTF
TGTGCCAGCAGAGAAGGGGGCTATGGCTACACCTTC
>NA|TRBJ1-2|NA|TRBV11-3
CASSSNYGYTF
TGTGCCAGCAGTTCCAACTATGGCTACACCTTC
>NA|TRBJ2-5|NA|TRBV7-2
CASSPATQRFGGTQYF
TGTGCCAGCAGCCCCGCCACCCAGCGGTTTGGGGGGACCCAGTACTTC
>NA|TRBJ1-2|NA|TRBV28
CASSPPGPTWGYTF
TGTGCCAGCAGTCCCCCGGGACCGACCTGGGGCTACACCTTC
>TRBD1|TRBJ1-2|NA|TRBV11-2
CASSFGQGGGYTF
TGTGCCAGCAGCTTCGGACAGGGAGGTGGCTACACCTTC
>NA|TRBJ1-6|NA|TRBV6-6
CASSYSIISYNSPLHF
TGTGCCAGCAGTTACTCAATCATCTCCTATAATTCACCCCTCCACTTT
>NA|TRBJ1-4|NA|TRBV9
CASSRDGRLEKLFF
TGTGCCAGCAGTCGGGACGGGAGACTTGAAAAACTGTTTTTT